These 30 T cell receptor beta chains came from one sample sequenced in a study of a mutant IDH1 vaccine in newly diagnosed glioma. The method was immunoSEQ multiplex PCR; TCRdb's version includes in-frame clones alone and lacks a portion of them. This table has roughly 68,000 clones, about four fifths appearing once. Time point of the sample: baseline, week 1 (first vaccination visit). Treatment: pre-vaccination baseline after standard-of-care therapy. Source: PBMCs, taken from a glioma patient treated with radiotherapy, temozolomide or both. The source is a man over 45 with glioma.

The chain joins TRBV29-1 to TRBJ1-5; D not resolved. The ends were cut back, 4 bases at V and 6 bases at J, with 13 bases in the middle. In germline, CDR1 is SQVTM, CDR2 ANQGSEA. The CDR3 consists of 13 residues. CDR3 bases: TGCAGCGTTGTATTCGGGAGGAGTCAGCCCCAGCATTTT. Protein: CSVVFGRSQPQHF.

The V gene is TRBV6-6, the J gene TRBJ1-2; unclear D gene. This CDR3 is built from 14 residues. The germline CDR1 and CDR2 sequences are MNHNY and SVGAGI (reference sequence). CDR3 sequence reads: CASVIGLSNYGYTF. For the CDR3, the DNA is TGTGCTTCAGTGATTGGACTATCTAACTATGGCTACACCTTC.

This chain connects TRBV7-2 to TRBJ1-5, with D maybe TRBD1 (5 bases). Trimming took 5 bases from V and 6 from J, leaving 11 bases between them. The V gene's germline CDR1 is SGHTA and CDR2 FQGNSA. There are 13 residues in the CDR3. CDR3 region: CASSLQGFQPQHF. DNA of the CDR3: TGTGCCAGCAGCCTCCAGGGTTTTCAGCCCCAGCATTTT.

The chain recombines TRBV6-4 with TRBJ1-5, with D possibly being TRBD1 (6 bases). The ends were cut back, 5 bases at V and 4 bases at J, with 12 bases in the middle. Germline CDR1 MRHNA, CDR2 SNTAGT. CDR3 length: 14 amino acids. The CDR3 bases are TGTGCCAGCAGTCTGGACAGCGATAATCAGCCCCAGCATTTT. Amino acids: CASSLDSDNQPQHF.

The chain recombines TRBV5-6 with TRBJ1-2, with 10 bases that match TRBD1. In germline, CDR1 is SGHDT, CDR2 YYEEEE. The V gene end was trimmed by 4 bases and the J gene end by 6 bases; junction bases not matched to a gene: 9. CDR3 length: 15 amino acids. Here the CDR3 DNA reads TGTGCCAGCAGCGGGTTCGGACAGGGGGTGGATGGCTACACCTTC. As protein: CASSGFGQGVDGYTF. Variable domain in full (rest from reference TRBV5-6 and TRBJ1-2): DAGVTQSPTHLIKTRGQQVTLRCSPKSGHDTVSWYQQALGQGPQFIFQYYEEEERQRGNFPDRFSGHQFPNYSSELNVNALLLGDSALYLCASSGFGQGVDGYTFGSGTRLTVV.

The chain links TRBV13 to TRBJ1-1, with 9 nucleotides matching TRBD1. Trimming cost V 5 bases and J 3 bases; bases outside gene matches: 4. The CDR3 contains 14 residues. CDR1 PRHDT and CDR2 FYEKMQ come from the germline V gene (reference sequence). The CDR3 loop reads CASSLGQGDTEAFF. DNA of the CDR3: TGTGCCAGCAGCCTGGGACAGGGAGACACTGAAGCTTTCTTT.

This chain uses TRBV15 with TRBJ2-7, with D possibly being TRBD1 or TRBD2 (5 bases each). The CDR3 has 16 residues. V was trimmed by 3 bases and J by 7 bases, leaving 22 bases between them. The germline gives CDR1 LNHNV, CDR2 YYDKDF (reference sequence). CDR3 residues: CATSSSPGPTLWEQYF. CDR3 sequence (DNA): TGTGCCACCAGCAGTTCCCCGGGACCCACTTTGTGGGAGCAGTACTTC.

This chain connects TRBV7-2 to TRBJ1-5; 10 positions match TRBD1. CDR1 and CDR2 (germline): SGHTA, FQGNSA. The CDR3 covers 15 residues. The ends lost 5 bases at V and 6 bases at J; junction bases unmatched: 7. The CDR3 DNA is TGTGCCAGCAGCATCTCTGGGACAGGGGCTCAGCCCCAGCATTTT. It codes for CASSISGTGAQPQHF.

This clone was seen just once. The V gene is TRBV19, the J gene TRBJ1-5; D gene ambiguous. Trimming took off 2 bases at V and 5 bases at J, with 7 bases between the two ends. The CDR3 sequence is 13 residues long. Germline values: CDR1 LNHDA, CDR2 SQIVND (reference sequence). The CDR3 reads CASSILGDQPQHF. The CDR3 region has the DNA TGTGCCAGTAGTATATTAGGAGATCAGCCCCAGCATTTT.

The rearrangement joins TRBV7-8 to TRBJ1-2; the D gene is possibly TRBD1 (5 bases). Germline V CDR1 and CDR2: SGHVS, FQNEAQ. The V gene lost 10 bases and the J gene lost 8 bases, with 20 bases spanning the gap. The CDR3 has 13 amino acids. CDR3 loop: CATSSSRAEGYTF. CDR3 coding DNA: TGTGCCACCTCCTCCAGCAGGGCAGAGGGCTACACCTTC. Using reference TRBV7-8 and TRBJ1-2 for the parts outside the CDR3, the full variable domain is GAGVSQSPRYKVAKRGQDVALRCDPISGHVSLFWYQQALGQGPEFLTYFQNEAQLDKSGLPSDRFFAERPEGSVSTLKIQRTQQEDSAVYLCATSSSRAEGYTFGSGTRLTVV.

The J gene is TRBJ1-4, the V gene TRBV19, with a possible D match to TRBD1 (6 bases). Germline CDR1 and CDR2: LNHDA and SQIVND (reference sequence). This CDR3 is built from 16 residues. The V end lost 7 bases, the J end lost 4 bases, and 19 bases lay between the germline ends. The chain's CDR3 is CASTLSRQVVNEKLFF. For the CDR3, the DNA is TGTGCCAGTACCCTATCCAGACAGGTGGTTAATGAAAAACTGTTTTTT.

This clone has a single count. This chain links TRBV15 with TRBJ2-5, with D maybe TRBD2 (5 bases). Trimming pared 3 bases from V and 2 bases from J, leaving 7 bases between. This CDR3 is 13 amino acids long. Germline V gives CDR1 LNHNV, CDR2 YYDKDF (reference sequence). CDR3 amino acids: CATSRDFQETQYF. The CDR3 bases are TGTGCCACCAGCAGGGACTTTCAAGAGACCCAGTACTTC.

The chain joins TRBV5-1 to TRBJ1-1; D ambiguous. V was clipped by 1 base and J by 4 bases, with 8 bases between them. This CDR3 spans 13 amino acids. CDR1 and CDR2 from the germline V gene are SGHRS and YFSETQ. The CDR3 nucleotides are TGCGCCAGCAGCTTGTTGTCCGGCACTGAAGCTTTCTTT. Translating it yields CASSLLSGTEAFF.

The gene calls are TRBV18 and TRBJ2-5; a possible D gene is TRBD1 (7 bases). This CDR3 is built from 13 residues. Germline CDR1 is KGHSH and CDR2 is LQKENI. Trimming took off 9 bases at V and 4 bases at J, with 15 bases between the two ends. The CDR3 DNA reads as TGTGCCAGTCGCGGGACAGTGGTAGAGACCCAGTACTTC. Protein: CASRGTVVETQYF. Together with reference TRBV18 and TRBJ2-5, the CDR3 gives the full variable domain: NAGVMQNPRHLVRRRGQEARLRCSPMKGHSHVYWYRQLPEEGLKFMVYLQKENIIDESGMPKERFSAEFPKEGPSILRIQQVVRGDSAAYFCASRGTVVETQYFGPGTRLLVL.

In this sample, this clone turned up once. This chain joins TRBV7-9 and TRBJ2-7; TRBD1 matches 9 bases. This CDR3 region has 15 residues. The junction had 6 bases not matched to a gene; V was cut back by 3 bases and J by 3 bases. Germline assignment: CDR1 SEHNR and CDR2 FQNEAQ (reference sequence). The DNA of the CDR3 is TGTGCCAGCAGCTTCCCGACAGGGGGGGTCTACGAGCAGTACTTC. It specifies CASSFPTGGVYEQYF.

The chain joins TRBV30 to TRBJ1-4, with D hard to call. The CDR3 totals 15 residues. Germline CDR1 and CDR2: GTSNPN and SVGIG (reference sequence). Trimming pared 0 bases from V and 3 bases from J, leaving 11 bases between. The CDR3, as DNA: TGTGCCTGGAGTGTAACGGATGGTTCTAATGAAAAACTGTTTTTT. Its protein is CAWSVTDGSNEKLFF.

This clone has a handful of counts. This rearrangement joins TRBV7-2 to TRBJ1-5; a possible D gene is TRBD1 (6 bases). The germline V and J ends were trimmed by 5 bases and 6 bases, with 17 bases remaining between them. The germline CDR1 and CDR2 sequences are SGHTA and FQGNSA. CDR3 length: 15 amino acids. The CDR3 sequence: CASSDNREWGQPQHF. In DNA, the CDR3 is TGTGCCAGCAGCGATAACAGGGAATGGGGTCAGCCCCAGCATTTT.

The V and J genes are TRBV29-1 and TRBJ2-1, with TRBD2 identical over 9 bases. The CDR3 has 15 amino acids. Trimming cost V 2 bases and J 8 bases; bases outside gene matches: 10. Germline V gives CDR1 SQVTM, CDR2 ANQGSEA. CDR3 residues: CSVEIAGGPGDEQFF. CDR3 DNA: TGCAGCGTTGAAATCGCGGGGGGGCCTGGCGATGAGCAGTTCTTC.

V and J are TRBV7-6 and TRBJ2-2, with no clear D. Germline CDR1 and CDR2: SGHVS and FNYEAQ. The length of the CDR3 is 13 residues. Trimming pared 4 bases from V and 5 bases from J, leaving 8 bases between. Here the CDR3 reads CASSSSATGELFF. In DNA form, the CDR3 reads TGTGCCAGCAGCTCGTCGGCTACCGGGGAGCTGTTTTTT.

This clone was observed once. The V and J genes are TRBV19 and TRBJ1-5, with D perhaps matching TRBD1 (6 bases). The germline V and J ends were trimmed by 4 bases and 0 bases, with 16 bases remaining between them. CDR1 LNHDA and CDR2 SQIVND come from the germline V gene (reference sequence). The CDR3 has 17 amino acids. The CDR3: CASSTWTATYSNQPQHF. CDR3 bases: TGTGCCAGTAGTACCTGGACAGCGACCTATAGCAATCAGCCCCAGCATTTT.

The chain joins TRBV9 to TRBJ2-6; either TRBD1 or TRBD2 may fit D (6 bases each). V was clipped by 1 base and J by 2 bases, with 10 bases between them. The CDR3 loop spans 16 amino acids. Germline assignment: CDR1 SGDLS and CDR2 YYNGEE. The CDR3 spells CASSVLGGAGANVLTF. DNA for the CDR3: TGTGCCAGCAGCGTATTGGGGGGCGCTGGGGCCAACGTCCTGACTTTC. The variable domain in full, with the rest retrieved from reference TRBV9 and TRBJ2-6, is DSGVTQTPKHLITATGQRVTLRCSPRSGDLSVYWYQQSLDQGLQFLIQYYNGEERAKGNILERFSAQQFPDLHSELNLSSLELGDSALYFCASSVLGGAGANVLTFGAGSRLTVL.

V gene TRBV18 combines with J gene TRBJ2-7; D unresolved. CDR1 is KGHSH and CDR2 is LQKENI in the germline V gene. CDR3 length: 14 residues. Trimming took off 0 bases at V and 1 base at J, with 7 bases between the two ends. The CDR3 region has the DNA TGTGCCAGCTCACCACCGTCAGTTTCCTACGAGCAGTACTTC. Translating it yields CASSPPSVSYEQYF. The whole variable domain, remainder taken from reference TRBV18 and TRBJ2-7, is NAGVMQNPRHLVRRRGQEARLRCSPMKGHSHVYWYRQLPEEGLKFMVYLQKENIIDESGMPKERFSAEFPKEGPSILRIQQVVRGDSAAYFCASSPPSVSYEQYFGPGTRLTVT.

The sample holds a few counts of this clone. The genes are TRBV6-5 and TRBJ1-2, with a possible D match to TRBD1 (5 bases). Trimming cost V 0 bases and J 8 bases, with 13 bases left between them. CDR3 size: 14 residues. The germline V gene has CDR1 MNHEY and CDR2 SVGAGI. The CDR3 sequence: CASSYSNAQGGYTF. In DNA, the CDR3 is TGTGCCAGCAGTTACTCGAATGCGCAGGGAGGCTACACCTTC.

This clone was detected a few times. The gene calls are TRBV2 and TRBJ1-2, with D hard to call. Trimming stripped 2 bases from V and 3 bases from J, with 7 bases between. This CDR3 region has 13 residues. From germline, CDR1 is SNHLY and CDR2 FYNNEI. CDR3 amino acids: CASSEQEHYGYTF. The CDR3 nucleotides are TGTGCCAGCAGTGAACAGGAACACTATGGCTACACCTTC.

Relative to its sample, this clone is medium-sized. The rearrangement uses TRBV6-5 and TRBJ2-2; 11 bases are shared with TRBD1. From germline, CDR1 is MNHEY and CDR2 SVGAGI. After removal of 4 bases from V and 8 bases from J, the junction contained 6 bases not matched to a gene. The CDR3 sequence is 15 residues long. The chain's CDR3 is CASSSPGQGVGELFF. The CDR3 coding sequence is TGTGCCAGCAGTTCCCCGGGACAGGGGGTAGGGGAGCTGTTTTTT.

The J gene is TRBJ1-4, the V gene TRBV5-1; 10 bases map to TRBD1. Germline V lookup: CDR1 SGHRS, CDR2 YFSETQ. The V and J ends lost 4 bases and 12 bases, in that order; junction bases with no gene match: 12. This CDR3 has 15 residues. CDR3 in DNA: TGCGCCAGCAGCCAGGGGGGGGACAGGGGAGAGGAACTGTTTTTT. Its protein is CASSQGGDRGEELFF.

The chain uses TRBV5-6 and TRBJ1-1, with 8 bases that match TRBD1. Germline V lookup: CDR1 SGHDT, CDR2 YYEEEE. The ends lost 4 bases at V and 2 bases at J; junction bases unmatched: 7. The CDR3 is 15 amino acids. The CDR3 DNA follows: TGTGCCAGCAGCGTGGCGGGGACAGGTAACACTGAAGCTTTCTTT. It encodes CASSVAGTGNTEAFF. Together with reference TRBV5-6 and TRBJ1-1, the CDR3 gives the full variable domain: DAGVTQSPTHLIKTRGQQVTLRCSPKSGHDTVSWYQQALGQGPQFIFQYYEEEERQRGNFPDRFSGHQFPNYSSELNVNALLLGDSALYLCASSVAGTGNTEAFFGQGTRLTVV.

The V and J genes are TRBV19 and TRBJ1-1; 8 nucleotides line up with TRBD1. Trimming cost V 4 bases and J 5 bases; bases outside gene matches: 6. Per germline, CDR1 LNHDA and CDR2 SQIVND (reference sequence). This CDR3 region has 14 residues. CDR3: CASSTGQGATEAFF. The CDR3 DNA reads as TGTGCCAGTAGTACTGGACAGGGTGCAACTGAAGCTTTCTTT. Together with reference TRBV19 and TRBJ1-1, the CDR3 gives the full variable domain: DGGITQSPKYLFRKEGQNVTLSCEQNLNHDAMYWYRQDPGQGLRLIYYSQIVNDFQKGDIAEGYSVSREKKESFPLTVTSAQKNPTAFYLCASSTGQGATEAFFGQGTRLTVV.

This chain uses TRBV28 with TRBJ2-7, with D tentatively TRBD1 (5 bases). V was pared by 2 bases and J by 5 bases, with 13 bases between. The CDR3 sequence is 14 residues long. CDR1 is MDHEN, CDR2 SYDVKM, per germline. In DNA, the CDR3 is TGTGCCAGCAGTTTAGGCCGCAGGGCGGACGAGCAGTACTTC. This translates into CASSLGRRADEQYF.

As DNA, the CDR3 is TGTGCCAGCAGTGAAGCACACCCTATCCAGACCGGGGAGCTGTTTTTT. Encoded protein: CASSEAHPIQTGELFF. The chain employs TRBV2 and TRBJ2-2; D remains unclear. Trimming left V 0 bases short and J 5 bases short, with 13 bases between. Germline CDR1 and CDR2: SNHLY and FYNNEI. The CDR3 length is 16 residues.